This record looks at one T cell receptor (beta chain) sequence and its context. What it binds is unknown. This record belongs to a study of CD8 T cells in Susac syndrome. Study-level findings and limits: Susac syndrome CD4+ T cell repertoires showed no clonal expansion.

The RNA input was roughly 0.45 to 1 ug, and it was reverse transcribed with random hexamers. TCRdb re-called the immunoSEQ multiplex PCR reads with MiXCR, one entry per CDR3 protein. The sample lists 200,000 or so distinct CDR3 sequences, 95% occurring once. TCR beta from blood CD8+ and CD4+ T cells was sequenced. Recently defined diagnostic criteria classed the Susac syndrome patients as definite or probable. TEMRA cells underwent FACS enrichment and CD8+ and CD4+ T cells underwent negative isolation. CDR3 length: 13 residues. Trimming shortened V by 7 bases and J by 2 bases, and 13 bases separated the two germline ends. The germline V gene encodes CDR1 SGHRS and CDR2 YFSETQ.

The sequence was collected from a human donor with Susac syndrome. The sequencing input was CD4+ T cells from PBMCs. V usage is TRBV5-1 and J usage is TRBJ2-7, with unresolved D. CDR3 sequence (DNA): TGCGCCAGCCGCCTGACCAGTCCCTACGAGCAGTACTTC. This translates into CASRLTSPYEQYF. Using reference TRBV5-1 and TRBJ2-7 for the parts outside the CDR3, the full variable domain is KAGVTQTPRYLIKTRGQQVTLSCSPISGHRSVSWYQQTPGQGLQFLFEYFSETQRNKGNFPGRFSGRQFSNSRSEMNVSTLELGDSALYLCASRLTSPYEQYFGPGTRLTVT.